Shown below are 8 T cell receptor beta chains from a single sample sequenced in a study of Graves' ophthalmopathy and Graves' hyperthyroidism. The authors amplified TCR beta CDR3 regions, and they did so from RNA transcripts for repertoire sequencing. Second-round multiplex PCR came after first-round RT-PCR with HTBI primers. TCRdb used MiXCR to reprocess the multiplex PCR reads, holding one entry per CDR3 protein. The sample lists hundreds of thousands of distinct CDR3 sequences; 20% to 25% were seen once. The sequencing input was peripheral blood. Receptor source: a woman aged 18-29 years with stable Graves' hyperthyroidism. Some clones in this sample may be carry-over from other donors' samples.

A single count supports this clonotype. The rearrangement links TRBV20-1 to TRBJ2-2; unclear D gene. The CDR3 consists of 13 residues. CDR1 is DFQATT and CDR2 is SNEGSKA in the germline V gene (reference sequence). V was pared by 1 base and J by 3 bases, with 6 bases between. CDR3 sequence: CSARGPYTGELFF. In DNA form, the CDR3 reads TGCAGTGCTAGAGGGCCGTACACCGGGGAGCTGTTTTTT.

This clonotype was observed many times. V and J are TRBV6-2 or TRBV6-3 and TRBJ1-5; D ambiguous. Per the germline V gene, CDR1 is MNHEY and CDR2 is SVGEGT. This CDR3 spans 16 amino acids. Trimming removed 0 bases at V and 5 bases at J, with 14 bases between. The CDR3 DNA reads as TGTGCCAGCAGTTACTCGACCGGTTGGGAGGATCAGCCCCAGCATTTT. Amino acids: CASSYSTGWEDQPQHF.

The V call is TRBV7-3, the J call TRBJ1-5; no clear D gene. CDR1 is SGHTA, CDR2 FQGTGA, per germline. CDR3 length: 16 amino acids. Trimming took 1 base from V and 2 from J, leaving 12 bases between them. The CDR3 region is CASSLNPGSRNQPQHF. DNA for the CDR3: TGTGCCAGCAGCTTAAATCCGGGGAGTCGCAATCAGCCCCAGCATTTT.

This clonotype was recorded many times. V usage is TRBV29-1 and J usage is TRBJ2-5, with 7 bases that match TRBD1. The ends lost 3 bases at V and 5 bases at J; junction bases unmatched: 9. This CDR3 is built from 14 residues. CDR1 SQVTM and CDR2 ANQGSEA come from the germline V gene. CDR3 DNA sequence: TGCAGCGTTGAGGGAAACAGGGGCTTGGAGACCCAGTACTTC. Its translation is CSVEGNRGLETQYF.

This clonotype was found many times. The rearrangement links TRBV7-2 to TRBJ1-5; D is perhaps TRBD1 (5 bases). Looked up from germline, CDR1 is SGHTA and CDR2 is FQGNSA. CDR3 length: 13 amino acids. With 7 bases removed from V and 4 bases from J, the gap between germline ends came to 11 bases. The CDR3 bases are TGTGCCAGCAACTTCGGGGGGAATCAGCCCCAGCATTTT. Translating gives CASNFGGNQPQHF.

This clonotype was counted only a few times. The chain has TRBV5-1 and TRBJ1-5; no definite D call. The CDR3 consists of 13 residues. V was trimmed by 5 bases and J by 0 bases, leaving 6 bases between them. The V gene's germline CDR1 is SGHRS and CDR2 YFSETQ. CDR3 amino acids: CASRKSSNQPQHF. The CDR3 coding sequence is TGCGCCAGCAGGAAATCTAGCAATCAGCCCCAGCATTTT.

In its sample, this clonotype was seen a few times. This chain connects TRBV5-5 to TRBJ1-6; 8 bases fit TRBD1. The CDR3 consists of 16 residues. In germline, CDR1 is SGHKS, CDR2 YYEKEE (reference sequence). The J segment lost 5 bases and the V segment lost 4 bases, leaving 8 bases of the junction unmatched. CDR3 bases: TGTGCCAGCAGCCAAAACCCGACAGGGGATAATTCACCCCTCCACTTT. It encodes CASSQNPTGDNSPLHF.

This clonotype has only a few counts. This sequence joins TRBV5-1 and TRBJ2-2; 7 bases align to TRBD1. Germline V gives CDR1 SGHRS, CDR2 YFSETQ. V was clipped by 4 bases and J by 6 bases; unmatched bases: 15. The CDR3 has 17 amino acids. The CDR3 sequence: CASSTGQAPGIPGELFF. DNA of the CDR3: TGCGCCAGCAGCACTGGACAGGCGCCGGGAATCCCCGGGGAGCTGTTTTTT. The whole variable domain, filled in from reference TRBV5-1 and TRBJ2-2, reads KAGVTQTPRYLIKTRGQQVTLSCSPISGHRSVSWYQQTPGQGLQFLFEYFSETQRNKGNFPGRFSGRQFSNSRSEMNVSTLELGDSALYLCASSTGQAPGIPGELFFGEGSRLTVL.